This record looks at one T cell receptor beta chain sequence and its context. This sample stems from a study of blood T cell repertoires in COVID-19. Study overall: Sample material is recorded as cDNA or gDNA derived from T cells, B-cell-depleted T cells, or PBMCs.

Per the original data handling: Counts of nucleated cells, estimated from reference gene primer amplification, were obtained. Sequencing was performed with immunoSEQ multiplex PCR; in TCRdb, only in-frame clones are kept and a portion is missing. V and J calls and clone size are those listed in that table; D and trimming were worked out from the DNA. In the table there are 350,000 or so clones, about 90% of which are singletons. J lost 5 bases, V lost 2 bases, and 10 bases had no gene match. Germline CDR1 LNHDA, CDR2 SQIVND (reference sequence). The CDR3 totals 16 residues. Participant reports of clinical history set cohort assignment.

The source of this sequence is a woman in her thirties who had recovered from COVID-19. The source material was PBMCs or T cells enriched from blood (not recorded which). This chain connects TRBV19 to TRBJ1-1; 8 bases match TRBD1. The CDR3 region has the DNA TGTGCCAGTAGTATATCGCCGACAGGGGAGAGGACTGAAGCTTTCTTT. Translation: CASSISPTGERTEAFF.